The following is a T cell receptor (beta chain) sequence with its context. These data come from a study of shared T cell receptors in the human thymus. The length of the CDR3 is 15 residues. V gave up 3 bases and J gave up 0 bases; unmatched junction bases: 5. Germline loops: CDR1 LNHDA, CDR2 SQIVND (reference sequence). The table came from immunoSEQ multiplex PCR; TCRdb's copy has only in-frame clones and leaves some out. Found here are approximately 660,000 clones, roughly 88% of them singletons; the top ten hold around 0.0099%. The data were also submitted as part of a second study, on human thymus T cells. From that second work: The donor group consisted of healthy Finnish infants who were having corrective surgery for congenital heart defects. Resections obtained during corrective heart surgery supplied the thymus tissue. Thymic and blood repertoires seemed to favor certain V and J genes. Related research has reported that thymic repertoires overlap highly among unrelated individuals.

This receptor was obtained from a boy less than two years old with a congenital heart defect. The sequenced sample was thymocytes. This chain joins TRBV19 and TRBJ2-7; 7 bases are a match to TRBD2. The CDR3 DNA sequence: TGTGCCAGTAGTATGCGGAAGCGGGACTCCTACGAGCAGTACTTC. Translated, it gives CASSMRKRDSYEQYF.